A selection of T cell receptor beta chains follows, all from one sample in a study of shared clonotypes between healthy human individuals. The data were produced by immunoSEQ multiplex PCR, yet TCRdb's version contains in-frame clones alone and is incomplete. This sample carries more than 1,200,000 clones, about 98.5% of them seen once, and the ten largest clones take over 0.3%. Sequencing used naive CD4+ T cells sorted from blood. These receptors were taken from a young man in good health. The CDR3 runs from the conserved cysteine through the conserved F or W. D genes are given only for firm matches.

V	D	J	DNA	CDR3
TRBV7-8	-	TRBJ2-7	TGTGCCAGCAGCCGCGGACAGTACTACGAGCAGTACTTC	CASSRGQYYEQYF
TRBV5-4	TRBD1	TRBJ2-1	TGTGCCAGCAGCCTCACTCCCCCGGGACAGCCTCGACTACACAATGAGCAGTTCTTC	CASSLTPPGQPRLHNEQFF
TRBV5-4	TRBD2	TRBJ2-5	TGTGCCAGCAGCCAGGGACTAGCGGGATGGCAAGAGACCCAGTACTTC	CASSQGLAGWQETQYF
TRBV30	-	TRBJ1-3	TGTGCCTGGAGTGTAGGGGGAAGTGGAAACACCATATATTTT	CAWSVGGSGNTIYF
TRBV7-2	TRBD2	TRBJ2-5	TGTGCCAGCAGCTTAGGGCGTGCGGGAGGGTGGGGAGAGACCCAGTACTTC	CASSLGRAGGWGETQYF
TRBV28	TRBD1	TRBJ2-7	TGTGCCAGCAGTTTAGGGACAGGAGCCTACGAGCAGTACTTC	CASSLGTGAYEQYF
TRBV19	TRBD1	TRBJ1-5	TGTGCCAGTACCGCCGGGACAGGGCCTAATCAGCCCCAGCATTTT	CASTAGTGPNQPQHF
TRBV15	TRBD1	TRBJ1-3	TGTGCCACCGGACAGGGTTATGGTGGAAACACCATATATTTT	CATGQGYGGNTIYF
TRBV5-6	-	TRBJ1-1	TGTGCCAGCAGCTTGGACGGGGCCACCCGTGGCAACACTGAAGCTTTCTTT	CASSLDGATRGNTEAFF
TRBV5-1	-	TRBJ2-3	TGCGCCAGCAGCCCCGGTCGGGCAACGAACACAGATACGCAGTATTTT	CASSPGRATNTDTQYF
TRBV5-8	-	TRBJ1-4	TGTGCCAGCAGCTCCAGACCGCAGTTTAGCGAAAAACTGTTTTTT	CASSSRPQFSEKLFF
TRBV7-9	-	TRBJ2-2	TGTGCCAGCAGCTTAGCAATATCAACCGGGGAGCTGTTTTTT	CASSLAISTGELFF